This T cell receptor beta chain was recovered during a study of blood T cell repertoires in COVID-19. Per the original data handling: The authors estimated nucleated cell counts from reference gene primer amplification. Sequencing used immunoSEQ multiplex PCR; TCRdb keeps in-frame clones, though not all of them. V, J and clone size are taken as reported in that table, and D and trimming were inferred from the DNA itself. The table shows roughly 200,000 clones, with about four fifths occurring only once. V was clipped by 3 bases and J by 8 bases, with 15 bases between them. Germline V lookup: CDR1 SGHDT, CDR2 YYEEEE. The CDR3 is 14 amino acids.

The sequenced material came from peripheral blood. This chain links TRBV5-6 with TRBJ1-3; D gene unclear. The TCR was taken from a man in his sixties with acute or convalescent COVID-19. The CDR3 DNA reads as TGTGCCAGCAGCTCCGGTTTCCCTGCGCACACCATATATTTT. Protein product: CASSSGFPAHTIYF.